These 29 T cell receptor beta chains share one sample of origin, sequenced in a study of T cell changes during pregnancy in multiple sclerosis. Profiling relied on immunoSEQ multiplex PCR, and the TCRdb table lists in-frame clones only, not all of them. The sample shows tens of thousands of clones, about 91% of them seen only once. The sample consisted of CD4+ T cells from peripheral blood mononuclear cells, taken in the third trimester of pregnancy. All receptors come from a female donor in good health, enrolled as a control in a pregnancy study.

The chain recombines TRBV29-1 with TRBJ1-6; 7 bases map to TRBD1. The CDR3 is 13 amino acids. Germline CDR1 reads SQVTM; CDR2 reads ANQGSEA. The V segment lost 7 bases and the J segment 7 bases; nucleotides outside the gene matches: 7. DNA for the CDR3: TGCAGCGCCCGACAGGGAGCGAATTCACCCCTCCACTTT. Protein sequence: CSARQGANSPLHF.

This rearrangement joins TRBV19 to TRBJ1-1, with TRBD1 matching 7 bases. Germline loops: CDR1 LNHDA, CDR2 SQIVND (reference sequence). The CDR3 covers 15 residues. The V gene end was trimmed by 5 bases and the J gene end by 5 bases; junction bases not matched to a gene: 11. This CDR3 is CASSSQGMAWTEAFF. In nucleotides, the CDR3 is TGTGCCAGTAGTTCACAGGGGATGGCTTGGACTGAAGCTTTCTTT.

The chain recombines TRBV7-3 with TRBJ2-3; maybe TRBD2 (7 bases). This CDR3 is 15 amino acids long. Deletions cut 5 bases from V and 4 bases from J, with 16 bases between. Per germline, CDR1 SGHTA and CDR2 FQGTGA. The chain's CDR3 is CASSVQGGGADTQYF. In DNA, the CDR3 is TGTGCCAGCAGCGTACAGGGAGGGGGAGCAGATACGCAGTATTTT. The full variable domain, with the rest looked up from reference TRBV7-3 and TRBJ2-3, is GAGVSQTPSNKVTEKGKYVELRCDPISGHTALYWYRQSLGQGPEFLIYFQGTGAADDSGLPNDRFFAVRPEGSVSTLKIQRTERGDSAVYLCASSVQGGGADTQYFGPGTRLTVL.

V usage is TRBV19 and J usage is TRBJ2-3, with 16 bases aligning to TRBD2. V gave up 6 bases and J gave up 5 bases; unmatched junction bases: 5. The CDR3 has 16 residues. Germline-derived CDR1 and CDR2 are LNHDA and SQIVND (reference sequence). The CDR3: CASSGTSGGAGDTQYF. The CDR3 bases are TGTGCCAGTAGCGGGACTAGCGGGGGGGCCGGAGATACGCAGTATTTT.

The count of this clone is one. V is TRBV5-6 and J is TRBJ2-4; D ambiguous. Trimming stripped 3 bases from V and 4 bases from J, with 2 bases between. Germline V gives CDR1 SGHDT, CDR2 YYEEEE. The CDR3 has 11 amino acids. The CDR3 sequence is CASSSKNIQYF. The CDR3 region has the DNA TGTGCCAGCAGCTCAAAAAACATTCAGTACTTC.

The CDR3 region is CASSIGQSTDTQYF. The CDR3 DNA reads as TGTGCCAGTAGTATTGGGCAGAGCACAGATACGCAGTATTTT. This chain connects TRBV19 to TRBJ2-3, with no clear D. CDR3 size: 14 residues. Per the germline V gene, CDR1 is LNHDA and CDR2 is SQIVND (reference sequence). Trimming left V 3 bases short and J 0 bases short, with 7 bases between.

This chain uses TRBV15 with TRBJ2-7; D perhaps matches TRBD1 (5 bases). V lost 5 bases to trimming and J lost 7 bases, with 21 bases between them. Germline V gene sequence: CDR1 LNHNV, CDR2 YYDKDF (reference sequence). CDR3 length: 15 amino acids. The CDR3: CATSLVLTGAGEQYF. CDR3 coding DNA: TGTGCCACCAGCCTTGTGCTGACTGGGGCTGGGGAGCAGTACTTC.

The gene calls are TRBV18 and TRBJ1-1; a weak D match, TRBD1 (5 bases). This CDR3 spans 12 amino acids. The germline CDR1 and CDR2 sequences are KGHSH and LQKENI. V lost 3 bases and J 7 bases, leaving 9 bases between the germline ends. The DNA of the CDR3 is TGTGCCAGCTCACCTTCAAGGGGTGAAGCTTTCTTT. Translated, it gives CASSPSRGEAFF.

The rearrangement joins TRBV18 to TRBJ2-3; 14 nucleotides agree with TRBD2. V lost 3 bases and J lost 3; bases outside the gene matches: 2. Germline V gene data show CDR1 as KGHSH and CDR2 as LQKENI. This CDR3 has 16 amino acids. The CDR3 DNA reads TGTGCCAGCTCACCGACTAGCGGGGGGGCAACAGATACGCAGTATTTT. As protein: CASSPTSGGATDTQYF.

The chain couples TRBV30 to TRBJ2-5; perhaps TRBD2 as D (7 bases). The CDR3 runs to 12 residues. Per the germline V gene, CDR1 is GTSNPN and CDR2 is SVGIG (reference sequence). V lost 8 bases and J 2 bases, leaving 12 bases between the germline ends. CDR3 DNA sequence: TGTGCCATGGGGGGGCGGCAAGAGACCCAGTACTTC. Translation gives CAMGGRQETQYF.

The chain carries TRBV6-6 and TRBJ2-2; perhaps TRBD2 as D (6 bases). The V gene's germline CDR1 is MNHNY and CDR2 SVGAGI (reference sequence). The CDR3 spans 15 residues. V was clipped by 4 bases and J by 5 bases, with 14 bases between them. The CDR3 region is CASSFPDGGTGELFF. The CDR3 coding sequence is TGTGCCAGCAGTTTCCCCGATGGGGGGACCGGGGAGCTGTTTTTT.

V and J are TRBV7-6 and TRBJ2-3, with TRBD2 identical over 8 bases. Germline CDR1 SGHVS, CDR2 FNYEAQ. V trimming: 6 bases; J trimming: 2 bases; junction bases outside the gene matches: 10. This CDR3 region has 16 residues. As DNA, the CDR3 is TGTGCCAGCAGTCGAAGCGGGGGTGCTCTCACAGATACGCAGTATTTT. This sequence encodes CASSRSGGALTDTQYF.

The chain recombines TRBV4-3 with TRBJ2-7; 8 bases are shared with TRBD1. CDR3 length: 16 residues. Germline CDR1 reads LGHNA; CDR2 reads YSLEER. Trimming removed 0 bases from V and 2 bases from J; junction bases left unmatched: 6. The CDR3 DNA sequence: TGCGCCAGCAGCCAAGATTGGGGACAGGCAACCTACGAGCAGTACTTC. This encodes CASSQDWGQATYEQYF.

The V and J genes are TRBV5-8 and TRBJ1-5; 8 bases fit TRBD1. There are 15 residues in the CDR3. CDR1 is SGHTS and CDR2 is YDEGEE in the germline V gene. Unmatched junction bases numbered 2, after V lost 0 bases and J lost 3 bases. CDR3 sequence: CASSLGDRLNQPQHF. The CDR3 DNA sequence: TGTGCCAGCAGCTTGGGGGACAGGCTCAATCAGCCCCAGCATTTT. The full variable domain, rest sourced from reference TRBV5-8 and TRBJ1-5, is EAGVTQSPTHLIKTRGQQATLRCSPISGHTSVYWYQQALGLGLQFLLWYDEGEERNRGNFPPRFSGRQFPNYSSELNVNALELEDSALYLCASSLGDRLNQPQHFGDGTRLSIL.

The genes are TRBV5-6 and TRBJ1-1; 11 bases are shared with TRBD1. V trimming: 2 bases; J trimming: 3 bases; junction bases outside the gene matches: 6. In germline, CDR1 is SGHDT, CDR2 YYEEEE. The CDR3 has 16 residues. CDR3 in amino acids: CASSFRDRGKDTEAFF. The DNA for the CDR3 is TGTGCCAGCAGCTTCCGGGACAGGGGGAAGGACACTGAAGCTTTCTTT.

The chain is built from TRBV30 and TRBJ1-1; D not resolved. Trimming pared 5 bases from V and 1 base from J, leaving 11 bases between. The germline CDR1 and CDR2 sequences are GTSNPN and SVGIG (reference sequence). CDR3 length equals 13 residues. The CDR3 is CAWGLQQNTEAFF. CDR3 coding DNA: TGTGCCTGGGGCCTACAGCAGAACACTGAAGCTTTCTTT.

The CDR3, as DNA: TGCAGCGTTGGTATTGCAGATACGCAGTATTTT. It translates to CSVGIADTQYF. The J gene is TRBJ2-3, the V gene TRBV29-1, with D unclear. The germline gives CDR1 SQVTM, CDR2 ANQGSEA. V was clipped by 4 bases and J by 4 bases, with 6 bases between them. CDR3 length: 11 residues.

The chain recombines TRBV2 with TRBJ2-2; perhaps TRBD1 as D (5 bases). Deletions cut 3 bases from V and 6 bases from J, with 11 bases between. The germline V gene has CDR1 SNHLY and CDR2 FYNNEI. This CDR3 region has 14 residues. This chain's CDR3 is CASSDLGVAGELFF. The CDR3 nucleotides are TGTGCCAGCAGTGACTTAGGGGTGGCCGGGGAGCTGTTTTTT.

The V gene is TRBV5-8, the J gene TRBJ1-1, with 8 bases lining up with TRBD1. V lost 0 bases to trimming and J lost 3 bases; unmatched junction nucleotides: 7. There are 16 residues in the CDR3. Germline V gene sequence: CDR1 SGHTS, CDR2 YDEGEE. For the CDR3, the DNA is TGTGCCAGCAGCTTGGCCAACAGGGGGTTGTACACTGAAGCTTTCTTT. This translates into CASSLANRGLYTEAFF.

The rearrangement uses TRBV5-1 and TRBJ2-1; 7 bases are shared with TRBD2. The CDR3 consists of 16 residues. With V trimmed by 0 bases and J by 0 bases, 3 bases remained unmatched. The V gene's germline CDR1 is SGHRS and CDR2 YFSETQ. This chain's CDR3 is CASSLVLAASYNEQFF. The CDR3, as DNA: TGCGCCAGCAGCTTGGTTCTAGCGGCCTCCTACAATGAGCAGTTCTTC.

The CDR3 spells CASRSGAEQFF. The CDR3 DNA reads as TGTGCCAGTAGGAGCGGGGCCGAGCAGTTCTTC. The V gene is TRBV19, the J gene TRBJ2-1; TRBD2 agrees at 7 bases. The CDR3 runs 11 residues. After removal of 6 bases from V and 10 bases from J, the junction contained 3 bases not matched to a gene. Germline-derived CDR1 and CDR2 are LNHDA and SQIVND (reference sequence).

The chain employs TRBV6-1 and TRBJ1-2, with TRBD1 matching 8 bases. The V gene's germline CDR1 is MNHNS and CDR2 SASEGT. The trim removed 8 bases at V and 1 base at J, leaving 9 bases unmatched. This CDR3 is 15 amino acids long. The CDR3 region is CASLPRTGFNYGYTF. Written as DNA, the CDR3 is TGTGCCAGCCTTCCGCGGACAGGGTTTAACTATGGCTACACCTTC.

The rearrangement links TRBV18 to TRBJ2-3; 9 nucleotides match TRBD2. The V gene's germline CDR1 is KGHSH and CDR2 LQKENI. This CDR3 region has 18 residues. V lost 3 bases to trimming and J lost 8 bases; unmatched junction nucleotides: 18. Here the CDR3 DNA reads TGTGCCAGCTCACCCAGAGGCGGGGGGGATTTCCAAACGGGTACGCAGTATTTT. Translated: CASSPRGGGDFQTGTQYF.

This rearrangement joins TRBV14 to TRBJ2-3; no clear D. V gave up 5 bases and J gave up 6 bases, with 6 bases separating them. This CDR3 contains 11 residues. Germline V gene sequence: CDR1 SGHDN, CDR2 FVKESK. CDR3 sequence (DNA): TGTGCCAGCAGCTACATGGATACGCAGTATTTT. This codes for CASSYMDTQYF. The full variable domain, with the rest looked up from reference TRBV14 and TRBJ2-3, is EAGVTQFPSHSVIEKGQTVTLRCDPISGHDNLYWYRRVMGKEIKFLLHFVKESKQDESGMPNNRFLAERTGGTYSTLKVQPAELEDSGVYFCASSYMDTQYFGPGTRLTVL.

The J gene is TRBJ2-2, the V gene TRBV7-2; the D gene is possibly TRBD2 (7 bases). V lost 5 bases to trimming and J lost 3 bases, with 10 bases between them. The germline gives CDR1 SGHTA, CDR2 FQGNSA. The CDR3 runs to 14 residues. Written as DNA, the CDR3 is TGTGCCAGCAGCCTCGGGGGGCACACCGGGGAGCTGTTTTTT. Amino acids: CASSLGGHTGELFF.

This clone was counted between two and nine times. J is TRBJ2-3 and V is TRBV9; D is uncertain. This CDR3 has 15 residues. Trimming stripped 0 bases from V and 2 bases from J, with 10 bases between. Germline V gene data show CDR1 as SGDLS and CDR2 as YYNGEE. The CDR3 reads CASSVATDHTDTQYF. The CDR3 bases are TGTGCCAGCAGCGTAGCCACAGACCACACAGATACGCAGTATTTT.

The rearrangement uses TRBV9 and TRBJ2-7; D might be TRBD1 (6 bases). V was pared by 0 bases and J by 3 bases, with 10 bases between. CDR3 length equals 14 residues. CDR1 SGDLS and CDR2 YYNGEE come from the germline V gene. In DNA, the CDR3 is TGTGCCAGCAGCGTAGGGGACAAGAACTACGAGCAGTACTTC. Translated, it gives CASSVGDKNYEQYF.

J is TRBJ2-5 and V is TRBV5-1; the match to TRBD2 covers 12 bases. From germline, CDR1 is SGHRS and CDR2 YFSETQ. This CDR3 spans 17 amino acids. V dropped 0 bases and J dropped 1; count of bases not matched to a gene: 4. The CDR3 region has the DNA TGCGCCAGCAGCTTGGCCCTAGCGGGGGGGCCCCAAGAGACCCAGTACTTC. Translation gives CASSLALAGGPQETQYF.

This chain joins TRBV11-3 and TRBJ1-3, with D perhaps matching TRBD1 (6 bases). There are 14 residues in the CDR3. Trimming stripped 6 bases from V and 1 base from J, with 10 bases between. Germline values: CDR1 SGHNT, CDR2 YENEEA. The DNA of the CDR3 is TGTGCCAGCAGTGAGGGGGTTTCTGGAAACACCATATATTTT. Its protein is CASSEGVSGNTIYF. The full variable domain, its missing parts supplied by reference TRBV11-3 and TRBJ1-3, is EAGVVQSPRYKIIEKKQPVAFWCNPISGHNTLYWYLQNLGQGPELLIRYENEEAVDDSQLPKDRFSAERLKGVDSTLKIQPAELGDSAVYLCASSEGVSGNTIYFGEGSWLTVV.